Listed here is a single T cell receptor beta chain. This sample is drawn from a study of radiotherapy plus CTLA-4 blockade in lung cancer. Generated by immunoSEQ multiplex PCR, the TCRdb table keeps only in-frame clones and is missing some. The sample records approximately 37,000 clones, approximately 70% being singletons. The input for sequencing was peripheral blood, taken from a patient treated with radiotherapy plus ipilimumab. The clonotype was recovered from a human donor with non-small cell lung cancer who had stable disease on radiotherapy plus ipilimumab.

The CDR3 spells CASSQLGRIAYNEQFF. For the CDR3, the DNA is TGCGCCAGCAGCCAATTAGGCAGGATTGCCTACAATGAGCAGTTCTTC. The rearrangement links TRBV4-1 to TRBJ2-1, with no clear D. The CDR3 extends over 16 amino acids. Germline CDR1 reads MGHRA; CDR2 reads YSYEKL. Trimming cost V 2 bases and J 2 bases, with 13 bases left between them.